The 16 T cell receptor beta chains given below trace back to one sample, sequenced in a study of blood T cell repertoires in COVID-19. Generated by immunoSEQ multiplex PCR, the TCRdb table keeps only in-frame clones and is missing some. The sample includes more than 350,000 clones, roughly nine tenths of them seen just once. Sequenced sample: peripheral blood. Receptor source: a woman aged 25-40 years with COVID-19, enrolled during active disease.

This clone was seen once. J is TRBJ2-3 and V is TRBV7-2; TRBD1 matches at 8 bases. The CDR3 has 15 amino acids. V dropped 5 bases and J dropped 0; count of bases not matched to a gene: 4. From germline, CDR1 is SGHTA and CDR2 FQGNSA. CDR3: CASSPGGWSTDTQYF. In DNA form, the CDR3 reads TGTGCCAGCAGCCCAGGGGGCTGGAGCACAGATACGCAGTATTTT.

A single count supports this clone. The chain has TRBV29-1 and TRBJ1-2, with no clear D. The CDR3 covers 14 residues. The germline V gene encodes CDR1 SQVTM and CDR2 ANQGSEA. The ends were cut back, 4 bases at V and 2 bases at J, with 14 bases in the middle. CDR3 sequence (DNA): TGCAGCGTTGTGGTGGGCGACACGAACTATGGCTACACCTTC. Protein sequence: CSVVVGDTNYGYTF.

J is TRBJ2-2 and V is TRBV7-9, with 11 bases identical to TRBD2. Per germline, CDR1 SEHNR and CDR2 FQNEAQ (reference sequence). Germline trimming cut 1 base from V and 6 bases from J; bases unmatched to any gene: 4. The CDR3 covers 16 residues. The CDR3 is CASSLGWTSGSGELFF. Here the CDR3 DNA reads TGTGCCAGCAGCTTAGGTTGGACTAGCGGGTCCGGGGAGCTGTTTTTT. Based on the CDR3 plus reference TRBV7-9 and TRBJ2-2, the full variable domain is DTGVSQNPRHKITKRGQNVTFRCDPISEHNRLYWYRQTLGQGPEFLTYFQNEAQLEKSRLLSDRFSAERPKGSFSTLEIQRTEQGDSAMYLCASSLGWTSGSGELFFGEGSRLTVL.

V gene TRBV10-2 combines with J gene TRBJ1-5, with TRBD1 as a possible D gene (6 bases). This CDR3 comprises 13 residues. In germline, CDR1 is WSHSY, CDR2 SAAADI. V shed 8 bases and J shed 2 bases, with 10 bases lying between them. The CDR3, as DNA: TGCGCCAGCCAGGGGACGGGCAATCAGCCCCAGCATTTT. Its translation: CASQGTGNQPQHF.

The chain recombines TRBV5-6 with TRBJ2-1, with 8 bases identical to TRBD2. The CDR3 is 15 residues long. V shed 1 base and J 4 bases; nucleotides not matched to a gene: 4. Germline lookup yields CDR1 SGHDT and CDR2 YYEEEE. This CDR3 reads CASSLKLAEYNEQFF. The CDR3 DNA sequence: TGTGCCAGCAGCTTGAAACTAGCGGAATACAATGAGCAGTTCTTC.

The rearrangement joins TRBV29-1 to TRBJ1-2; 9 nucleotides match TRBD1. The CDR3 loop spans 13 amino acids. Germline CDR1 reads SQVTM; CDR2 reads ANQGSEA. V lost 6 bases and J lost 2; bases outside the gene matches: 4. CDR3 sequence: CSVTDRGNYGYTF. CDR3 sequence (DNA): TGCAGCGTGACCGACAGGGGGAACTATGGCTACACCTTC.

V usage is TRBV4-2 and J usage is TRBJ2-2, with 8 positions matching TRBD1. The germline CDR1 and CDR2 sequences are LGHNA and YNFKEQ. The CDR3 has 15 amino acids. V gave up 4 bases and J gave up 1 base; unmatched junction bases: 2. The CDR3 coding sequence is TGTGCCAGCAGCCGCGGGACAGGGAACACCGGGGAGCTGTTTTTT. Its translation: CASSRGTGNTGELFF.

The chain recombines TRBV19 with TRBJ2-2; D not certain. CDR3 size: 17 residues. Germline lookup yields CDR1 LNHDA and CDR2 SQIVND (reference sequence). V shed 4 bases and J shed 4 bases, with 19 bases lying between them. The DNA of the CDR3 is TGTGCCAGTAGTAGGCCTGGTACCGCCCGCAGCACCGGGGAGCTGTTTTTT. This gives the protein CASSRPGTARSTGELFF.

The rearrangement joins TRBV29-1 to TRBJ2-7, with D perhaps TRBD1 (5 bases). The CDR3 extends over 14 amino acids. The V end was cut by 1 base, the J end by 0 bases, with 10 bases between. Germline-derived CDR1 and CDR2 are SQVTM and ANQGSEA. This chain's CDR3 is CSVEARANSYEQYF. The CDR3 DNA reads TGCAGCGTTGAAGCCAGGGCGAACTCCTACGAGCAGTACTTC.

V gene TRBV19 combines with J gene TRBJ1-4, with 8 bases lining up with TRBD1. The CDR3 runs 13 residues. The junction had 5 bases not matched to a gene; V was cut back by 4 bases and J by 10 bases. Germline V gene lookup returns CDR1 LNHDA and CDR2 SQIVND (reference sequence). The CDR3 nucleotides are TGTGCCAGTAGTACAGGGGGCGCCGCAAAACTGTTTTTT. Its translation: CASSTGGAAKLFF.

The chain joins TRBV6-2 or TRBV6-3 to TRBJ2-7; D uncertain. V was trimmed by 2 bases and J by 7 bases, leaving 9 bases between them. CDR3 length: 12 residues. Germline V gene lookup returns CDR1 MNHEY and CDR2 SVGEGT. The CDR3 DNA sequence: TGTGCCAGCAGTTACCCTACAGTGGAGCAGTACTTC. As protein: CASSYPTVEQYF.

Here the CDR3 reads CASSYSPYEQYV. The CDR3 DNA reads as TGTGCCAGCAGTTATTCTCCCTACGAGCAGTACGTC. The rearrangement links TRBV6-6 to TRBJ2-7; the D is unclear. Germline lookup yields CDR1 MNHNY and CDR2 SVGAGI (reference sequence). The CDR3 is made up of 12 amino acids. Trimming cost V 3 bases and J 2 bases, with 5 bases left between them.

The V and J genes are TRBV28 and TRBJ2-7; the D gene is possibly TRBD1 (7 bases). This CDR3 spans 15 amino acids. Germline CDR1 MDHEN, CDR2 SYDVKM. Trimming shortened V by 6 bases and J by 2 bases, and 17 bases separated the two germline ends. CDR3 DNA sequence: TGTGCCAGCAGGCTTGAGGCAGGGGGGCCCTACGAGCAGTACTTC. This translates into CASRLEAGGPYEQYF.

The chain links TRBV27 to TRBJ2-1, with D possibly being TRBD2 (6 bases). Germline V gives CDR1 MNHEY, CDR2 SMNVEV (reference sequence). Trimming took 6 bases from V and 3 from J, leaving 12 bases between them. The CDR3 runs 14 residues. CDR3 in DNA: TGTGCCAGCAGAAATGGGGACTTCTACAATGAGCAGTTCTTC. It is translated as CASRNGDFYNEQFF.

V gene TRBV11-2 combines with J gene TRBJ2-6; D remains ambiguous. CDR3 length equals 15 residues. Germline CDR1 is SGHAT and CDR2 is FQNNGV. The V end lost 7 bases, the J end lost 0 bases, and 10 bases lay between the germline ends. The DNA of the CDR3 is TGTGCCAGCACCGTCGAGTTCTCTGGGGCCAACGTCCTGACTTTC. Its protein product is CASTVEFSGANVLTF. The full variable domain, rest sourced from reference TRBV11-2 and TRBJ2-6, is EAGVAQSPRYKIIEKRQSVAFWCNPISGHATLYWYQQILGQGPKLLIQFQNNGVVDDSQLPKDRFSAERLKGVDSTLKIQPAKLEDSAVYLCASTVEFSGANVLTFGAGSRLTVL.

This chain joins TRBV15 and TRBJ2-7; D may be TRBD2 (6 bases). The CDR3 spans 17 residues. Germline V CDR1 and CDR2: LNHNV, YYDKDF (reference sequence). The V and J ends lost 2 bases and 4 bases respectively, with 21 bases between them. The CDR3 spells CATSRHVRELPAYEQYV. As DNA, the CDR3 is TGTGCCACCAGCAGACATGTTCGGGAGCTACCAGCGTACGAGCAGTACGTC.